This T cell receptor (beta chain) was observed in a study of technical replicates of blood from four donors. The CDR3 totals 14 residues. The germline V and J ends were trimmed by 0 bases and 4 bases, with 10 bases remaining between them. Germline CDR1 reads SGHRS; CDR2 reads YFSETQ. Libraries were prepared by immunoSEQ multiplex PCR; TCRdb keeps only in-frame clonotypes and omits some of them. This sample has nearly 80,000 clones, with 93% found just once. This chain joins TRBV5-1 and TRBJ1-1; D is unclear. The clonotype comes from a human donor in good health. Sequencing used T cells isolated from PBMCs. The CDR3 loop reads CASSLGALITEAFF. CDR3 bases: TGCGCCAGCAGCTTGGGGGCCCTAATCACTGAAGCTTTCTTT. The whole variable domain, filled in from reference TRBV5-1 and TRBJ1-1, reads KAGVTQTPRYLIKTRGQQVTLSCSPISGHRSVSWYQQTPGQGLQFLFEYFSETQRNKGNFPGRFSGRQFSNSRSEMNVSTLELGDSALYLCASSLGALITEAFFGQGTRLTVV.